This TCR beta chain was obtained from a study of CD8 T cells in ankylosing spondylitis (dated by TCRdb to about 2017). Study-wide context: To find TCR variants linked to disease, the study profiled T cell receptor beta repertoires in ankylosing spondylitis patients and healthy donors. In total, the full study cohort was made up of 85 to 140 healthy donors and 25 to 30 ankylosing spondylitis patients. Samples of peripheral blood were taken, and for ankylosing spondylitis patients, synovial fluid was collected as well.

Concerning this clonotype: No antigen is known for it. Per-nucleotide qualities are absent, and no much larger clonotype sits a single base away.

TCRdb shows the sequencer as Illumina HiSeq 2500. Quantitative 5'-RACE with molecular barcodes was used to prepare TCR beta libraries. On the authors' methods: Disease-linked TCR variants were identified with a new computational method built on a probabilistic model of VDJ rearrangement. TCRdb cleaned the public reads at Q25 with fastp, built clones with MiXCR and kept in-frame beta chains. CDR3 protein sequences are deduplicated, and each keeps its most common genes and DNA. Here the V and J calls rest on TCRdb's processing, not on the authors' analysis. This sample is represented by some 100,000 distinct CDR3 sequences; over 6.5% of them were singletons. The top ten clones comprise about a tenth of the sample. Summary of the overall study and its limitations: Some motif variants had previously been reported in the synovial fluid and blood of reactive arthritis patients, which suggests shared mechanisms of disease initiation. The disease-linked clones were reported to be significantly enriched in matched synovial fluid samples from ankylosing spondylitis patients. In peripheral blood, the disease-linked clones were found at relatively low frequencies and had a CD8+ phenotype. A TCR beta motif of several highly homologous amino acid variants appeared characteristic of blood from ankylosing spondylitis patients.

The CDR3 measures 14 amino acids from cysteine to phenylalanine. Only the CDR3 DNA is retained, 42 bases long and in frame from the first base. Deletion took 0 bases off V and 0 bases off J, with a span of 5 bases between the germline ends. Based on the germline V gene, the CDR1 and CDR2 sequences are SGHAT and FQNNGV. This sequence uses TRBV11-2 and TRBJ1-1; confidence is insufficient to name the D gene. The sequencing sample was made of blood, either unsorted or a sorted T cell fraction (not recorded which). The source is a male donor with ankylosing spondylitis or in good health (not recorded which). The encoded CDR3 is CASSLDQMNTEAFF. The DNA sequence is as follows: TGTGCCAGCAGCTTAGACCAGATGAACACTGAAGCTTTCTTT.